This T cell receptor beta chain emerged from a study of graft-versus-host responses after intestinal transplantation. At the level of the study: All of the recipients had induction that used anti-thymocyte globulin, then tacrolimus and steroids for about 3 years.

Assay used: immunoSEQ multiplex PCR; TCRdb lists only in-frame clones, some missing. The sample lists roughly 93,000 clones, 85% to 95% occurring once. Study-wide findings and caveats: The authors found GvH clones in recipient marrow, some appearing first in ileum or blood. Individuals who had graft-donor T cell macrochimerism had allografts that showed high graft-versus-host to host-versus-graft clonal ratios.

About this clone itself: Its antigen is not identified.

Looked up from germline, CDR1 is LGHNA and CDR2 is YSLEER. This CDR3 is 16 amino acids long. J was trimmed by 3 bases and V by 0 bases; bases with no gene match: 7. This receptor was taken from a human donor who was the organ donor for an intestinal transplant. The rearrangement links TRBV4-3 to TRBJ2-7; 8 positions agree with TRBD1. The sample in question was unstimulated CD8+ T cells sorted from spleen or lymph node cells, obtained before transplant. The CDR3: CASSQDRTGSHYEQYF. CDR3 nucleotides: TGCGCCAGCAGCCAAGATCGGACAGGGTCCCACTACGAGCAGTACTTC.